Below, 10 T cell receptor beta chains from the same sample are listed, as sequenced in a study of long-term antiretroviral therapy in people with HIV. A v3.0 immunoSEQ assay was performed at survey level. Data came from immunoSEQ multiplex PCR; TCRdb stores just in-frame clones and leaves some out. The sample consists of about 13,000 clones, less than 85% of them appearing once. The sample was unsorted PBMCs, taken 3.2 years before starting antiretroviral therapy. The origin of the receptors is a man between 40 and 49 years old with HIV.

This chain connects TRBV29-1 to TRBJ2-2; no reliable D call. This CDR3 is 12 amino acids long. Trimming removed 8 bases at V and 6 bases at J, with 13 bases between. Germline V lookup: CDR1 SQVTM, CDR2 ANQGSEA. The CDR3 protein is CSSYGPAGELFF. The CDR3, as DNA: TGCAGCTCTTATGGACCCGCCGGGGAGCTGTTTTTT.

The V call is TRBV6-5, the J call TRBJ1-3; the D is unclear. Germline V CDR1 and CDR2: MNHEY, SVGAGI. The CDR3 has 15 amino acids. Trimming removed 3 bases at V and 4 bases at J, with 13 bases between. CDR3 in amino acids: CASSYDGGRGNTIYF. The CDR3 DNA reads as TGTGCCAGCAGTTATGACGGCGGCCGAGGAAACACCATATATTTT.

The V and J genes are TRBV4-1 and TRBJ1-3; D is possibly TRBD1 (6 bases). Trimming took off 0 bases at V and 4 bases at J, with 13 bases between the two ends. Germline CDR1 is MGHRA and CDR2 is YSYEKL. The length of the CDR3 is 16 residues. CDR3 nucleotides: TGCGCCAGCAGCCAAGACGGGGGGCAGAAAGGAAACACCATATATTTT. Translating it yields CASSQDGGQKGNTIYF.

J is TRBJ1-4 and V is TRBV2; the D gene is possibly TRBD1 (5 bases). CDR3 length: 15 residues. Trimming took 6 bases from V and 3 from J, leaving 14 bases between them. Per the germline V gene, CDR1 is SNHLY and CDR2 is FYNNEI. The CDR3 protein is CASRRGDQANEKLFF. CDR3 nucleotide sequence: TGTGCCAGCAGACGGGGGGATCAGGCTAATGAAAAACTGTTTTTT.

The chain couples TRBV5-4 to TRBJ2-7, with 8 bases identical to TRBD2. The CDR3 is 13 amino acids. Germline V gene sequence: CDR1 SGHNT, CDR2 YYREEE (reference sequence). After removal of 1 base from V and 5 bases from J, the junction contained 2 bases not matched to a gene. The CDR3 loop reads CASSLRAGDEQYF. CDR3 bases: TGTGCCAGCAGCTTGCGAGCGGGGGACGAGCAGTACTTC.

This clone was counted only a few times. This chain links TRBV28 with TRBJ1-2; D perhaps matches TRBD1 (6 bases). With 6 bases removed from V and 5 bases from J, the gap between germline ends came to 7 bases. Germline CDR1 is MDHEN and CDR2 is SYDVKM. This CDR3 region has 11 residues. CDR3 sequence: CASSGQYGYTF. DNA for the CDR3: TGTGCCAGCAGCGGACAGTATGGCTACACCTTC.

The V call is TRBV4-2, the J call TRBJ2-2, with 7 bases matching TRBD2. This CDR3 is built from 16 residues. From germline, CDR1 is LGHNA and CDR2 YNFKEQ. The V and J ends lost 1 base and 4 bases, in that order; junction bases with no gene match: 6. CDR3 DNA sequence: TGTGCCAGCAGCCAAGGGGGAGGGTCGGGCACCGGGGAGCTGTTTTTT. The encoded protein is CASSQGGGSGTGELFF.

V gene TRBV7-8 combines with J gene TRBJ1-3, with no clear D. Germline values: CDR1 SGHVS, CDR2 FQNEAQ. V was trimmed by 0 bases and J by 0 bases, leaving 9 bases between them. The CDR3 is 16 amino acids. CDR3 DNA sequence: TGTGCCAGCAGCTTAGCGGGCGCTAACTCTGGAAACACCATATATTTT. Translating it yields CASSLAGANSGNTIYF. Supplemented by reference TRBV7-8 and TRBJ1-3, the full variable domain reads GAGVSQSPRYKVAKRGQDVALRCDPISGHVSLFWYQQALGQGPEFLTYFQNEAQLDKSGLPSDRFFAERPEGSVSTLKIQRTQQEDSAVYLCASSLAGANSGNTIYFGEGSWLTVV.

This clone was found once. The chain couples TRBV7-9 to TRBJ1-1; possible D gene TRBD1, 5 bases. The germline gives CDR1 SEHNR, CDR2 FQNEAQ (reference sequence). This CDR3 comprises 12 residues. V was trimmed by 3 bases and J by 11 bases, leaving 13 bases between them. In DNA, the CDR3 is TGTGCCAGCAGCTTCCCTGGGGGTAAGGCTTTCTTT. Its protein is CASSFPGGKAFF. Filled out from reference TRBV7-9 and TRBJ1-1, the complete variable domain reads DTGVSQNPRHKITKRGQNVTFRCDPISEHNRLYWYRQTLGQGPEFLTYFQNEAQLEKSRLLSDRFSAERPKGSFSTLEIQRTEQGDSAMYLCASSFPGGKAFFGQGTRLTVV.

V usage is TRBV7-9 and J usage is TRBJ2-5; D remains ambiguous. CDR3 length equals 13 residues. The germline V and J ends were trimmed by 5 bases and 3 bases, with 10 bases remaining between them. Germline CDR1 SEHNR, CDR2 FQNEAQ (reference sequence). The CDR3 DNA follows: TGTGCCAGCAGCCCGGGTCACAAAGAGACCCAGTACTTC. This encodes CASSPGHKETQYF. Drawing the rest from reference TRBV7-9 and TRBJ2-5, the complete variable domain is DTGVSQNPRHKITKRGQNVTFRCDPISEHNRLYWYRQTLGQGPEFLTYFQNEAQLEKSRLLSDRFSAERPKGSFSTLEIQRTEQGDSAMYLCASSPGHKETQYFGPGTRLLVL.